This T cell receptor beta chain derives from a study of T cells in Graves' hyperthyroidism and ophthalmopathy (dated by TCRdb to between 2018 and 2020). Regarding the study in general: Peripheral blood samples were taken at the time of initial diagnosis, prior to any treatment. To identify TCR V-J signatures that set the groups apart, the researchers used a discovery cohort of 100 patients, made up of about 44 with Graves' ophthalmopathy and some 58 with stable Graves' hyperthyroidism. The study also compared thyroid tissue and blood T-cell repertoires from five or six Graves' hyperthyroidism patients. An independent validation cohort of about 19 hyperthyroidism patients and roughly 16 patients who later progressed to ophthalmopathy tested prospective prediction of ophthalmopathy. The paper reports TCR Vbeta CDR3 sequencing of 130 to 150 peripheral blood samples: some 41 ophthalmopathy, roughly 80 hyperthyroidism and approximately 17 progressor patients. The 75 to 100 discovery patients were randomly divided into training and test sets at a 7:3 ratio. After blood sampling, hyperthyroidism patients were treated with methimazole at a starting dose of 30 mg daily, and ophthalmopathy patients were treated with high-dose intravenous methylprednisolone.

Beyond this particular receptor, the publication reports: A 13 V-J signature model separated ophthalmopathy from stable hyperthyroidism, with approximately 87% sensitivity and roughly 81% specificity in cross-validation and 80%/75% in testing. In validation, the model predicted progression to ophthalmopathy a median of about 6.8 months before onset, with about 67% sensitivity and around 76% specificity. No statistical method was used to fix the sample size in advance, and group allocation was not hidden from the investigators. Most expanded thyroid clonotypes (frequency above 0.001) were also found in blood, which suggests that blood repertoires may mirror thyroid immune responses.

Ophthalmopathy patients had moderately to severely active disease, Clinical Activity Score of at least 3, NOSPECS grade of at least 4, and duration under 3 months. Any patient with an uncontrolled infection, another autoimmune disease, pregnancy or lactation was excluded. Diagnoses relied on clinical symptoms, serum thyroxine and TRAb, thyroid ultrasound and orbital computed tomography. PBMCs were separated from 10 ml of fresh peripheral blood using Ficoll-Paque density gradient centrifugation. Total RNA was extracted with Trizol reagent, and quality was checked on an Agilent 2100 Bioanalyzer. Regarding this clonotype: No antigen is known for it. No base quality values were provided; no much bigger clone lies one nucleotide off.

TCR beta CDR3 regions were amplified from RNA transcripts. The TCR CDR3 was subjected to a first round of RT-PCR using the HTBI primer set and the Qiagen OneStep RT-PCR kit. A second multiplex PCR round built the libraries, followed by size selection and purification. Sequencing of the libraries was done on an Illumina HiSeq2000 using paired-end 100 bp reads. In the paper's pipeline: SOAPnuke was used to process the raw data, throwing out any read that contained adapters or uncalled bases, had a mean Phred below 15, or lacked an exact constant-primer or identifier match. High-quality paired reads were merged using COPE v1.2.5, and each unique nucleotide sequence was defined as a clonotype. MiTCR v1.1 was used to align clonotypes to the IMGT TRBV, TRBD and TRBJ reference segments. Only V-J combinations with frequency above 0.0001, covering 99% to 99.2% of repertoires, were analysed. The TCS score was defined as F50 (clonal expansion) divided by E x V (chaos), with BLOSUM62-based TCRdist calculated between CDR3 peptides within each V-J. Welch's t-statistics and random forest reduced 500 to 650 V-J features to under 15, which were used in a naive Bayes classifier (R e1071). TCRdb reworked the public reads: Q25 trimming with fastp, MiXCR clone assembly, productive beta chains retained. Each entry merges the rows of one CDR3 protein and shows their most common DNA and genes. These V and J calls derive from TCRdb rather than the authors' analysis. The sample table contains hundreds of thousands of distinct CDR3 sequences; only one count was recorded for 14% to 15% of them. About 13% of the sample rests with the top ten.

From its cysteine to its phenylalanine, the CDR3 spans 17 amino acids. Only the CDR3 DNA is retained, 51 bases long and in frame from the first base. CDR1 and CDR2 (MGHRA, YSYEKL) derive from the germline V gene. V loses 1 base of germline sequence and J loses 5 bases, and the interval between the two ends is 20 bases. This receptor was taken from a man aged 18 to 35 with Graves' ophthalmopathy. The rearranged segments are TRBV4-1 and TRBJ2-5, and possibly TRBD2, on 6 matching bases. The sample taken for sequencing was blood. The CDR3 loop reads CASSQVPLLGGCETQYF. The DNA is as follows: TGCGCCAGCAGCCAAGTCCCTCTGCTCGGAGGGTGTGAGACCCAGTACTTC.